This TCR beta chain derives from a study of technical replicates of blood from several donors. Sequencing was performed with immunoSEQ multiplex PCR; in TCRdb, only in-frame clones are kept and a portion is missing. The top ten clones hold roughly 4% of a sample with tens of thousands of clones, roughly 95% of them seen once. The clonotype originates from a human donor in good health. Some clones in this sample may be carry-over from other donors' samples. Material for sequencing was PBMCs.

The CDR3 bases are TGTGCCAGCAGCAATGGACAGGGTAGGTATTCCGGGGAGCTGTTTTTT. Translation: CASSNGQGRYSGELFF. The chain combines TRBV21-1 with TRBJ2-2; the D call TRBD1 from the table was never checked on the DNA. TRBV21-1 is noted as a pseudogene. The CDR3 is 16 residues long.